These T cell receptor beta chains were read from a single sample in a study of blood T cells in healthy people across ages. One entry per CDR3 protein results from TCRdb running MiXCR on the 5' RACE reads. The table lists approximately 1.5 million distinct CDR3 sequences, approximately 39% of them singletons, with approximately 4.1% in the top ten. The material sequenced was blood. The receptors come from a woman aged 18-29 years in good health. Both conserved end residues are part of each CDR3. Each record gives: clone size, J gene, V gene, D gene, CDR3 protein, CDR3 DNA. A D gene is named only where the DNA matches it firmly. Expanded clones get a size class; other rows say once, few or many, or leave the size out.

clone size: few; J gene: TRBJ2-7; V gene: TRBV7-9; D gene: -; CDR3 protein: CASSSTRSTGRTYEQYF; CDR3 DNA: TGTGCCAGCAGCTCGACTCGTTCGACTGGTAGAACCTACGAGCAGTACTTC
clone size: -; J gene: TRBJ1-5; V gene: TRBV7-2; D gene: -; CDR3 protein: CASSLTGAEGPQHF; CDR3 DNA: TGTGCCAGCAGCTTAACGGGGGCTGAGGGGCCCCAGCATTTT
clone size: -; J gene: TRBJ2-1; V gene: TRBV2; D gene: -; CDR3 protein: CASIEGGSKDNEQFF; CDR3 DNA: TGTGCCAGCATCGAAGGGGGTAGTAAGGACAATGAGCAGTTCTTC
clone size: -; J gene: TRBJ2-5; V gene: TRBV6-6; D gene: TRBD1; CDR3 protein: CASSYWGQGADEQYF; CDR3 DNA: TGTGCCAGCAGTTACTGGGGACAGGGGGCGGATGAGCAGTACTTC
clone size: few; J gene: TRBJ1-5; V gene: TRBV27; D gene: -; CDR3 protein: CASSLSADNQPQHF; CDR3 DNA: TGTGCCAGCAGTTTAAGTGCAGATAATCAGCCCCAGCATTTT
clone size: -; J gene: TRBJ2-3; V gene: TRBV6-1; D gene: TRBD2; CDR3 protein: CASSESWWGGNRYF; CDR3 DNA: TGTGCCAGCAGTGAAAGTTGGTGGGGAGGGAATCGGTATTTT
clone size: few; J gene: TRBJ2-3; V gene: TRBV2; D gene: TRBD2; CDR3 protein: CASSGLAGAFTDTQYF; CDR3 DNA: TGTGCCAGCAGTGGACTAGCGGGGGCCTTCACAGATACGCAGTATTTT
clone size: -; J gene: TRBJ2-7; V gene: TRBV12-3/TRBV12-4; D gene: -; CDR3 protein: CASSLPGGRNEQYF; CDR3 DNA: TGTGCCAGCAGTTTACCGGGGGGCAGGAACGAGCAGTACTTC
clone size: -; J gene: TRBJ1-2; V gene: TRBV7-9; D gene: TRBD1; CDR3 protein: CASSLFRDRWNYGYTF; CDR3 DNA: TGTGCCAGCAGCCTCTTCCGGGACAGGTGGAACTATGGCTACACCTTC
clone size: -; J gene: TRBJ2-2; V gene: TRBV7-3; D gene: TRBD2; CDR3 protein: CASSPAGGNTGELFF; CDR3 DNA: TGTGCCAGCAGCCCTGCGGGAGGTAACACCGGGGAGCTGTTTTTT
clone size: -; J gene: TRBJ2-7; V gene: TRBV29-1; D gene: -; CDR3 protein: CSVVSQGDYEQYF; CDR3 DNA: TGCAGCGTTGTTTCACAAGGGGACTACGAGCAGTACTTC
clone size: few; J gene: TRBJ1-4; V gene: TRBV4-3; D gene: -; CDR3 protein: CASSQDITEKLFF; CDR3 DNA: TGCGCCAGCAGCCAAGATATTACTGAAAAACTGTTTTTT
clone size: -; J gene: TRBJ2-7; V gene: TRBV9; D gene: TRBD2; CDR3 protein: CASSVVAGAHEQYF; CDR3 DNA: TGTGCCAGCAGCGTAGTAGCGGGGGCGCATGAGCAGTACTTC
clone size: few; J gene: TRBJ1-1; V gene: TRBV29-1; D gene: -; CDR3 protein: CSAVQGTNTEAFF; CDR3 DNA: TGCAGCGCCGTACAGGGTACAAACACTGAAGCTTTCTTT
clone size: -; J gene: TRBJ2-1; V gene: TRBV6-2/TRBV6-3; D gene: -; CDR3 protein: CASRQGPAVYNEQFF; CDR3 DNA: TGTGCCAGCAGACAAGGACCGGCGGTATACAATGAGCAGTTCTTC
clone size: -; J gene: TRBJ2-1; V gene: TRBV5-1; D gene: TRBD1; CDR3 protein: CASSLISGTGIRRQFF; CDR3 DNA: TGCGCCAGCAGCTTAATTAGTGGGACAGGGATTCGGCGGCAGTTTTTC
clone size: -; J gene: TRBJ1-5; V gene: TRBV7-8; D gene: TRBD1; CDR3 protein: CASSSDRAEPQHF; CDR3 DNA: TGTGCCAGCAGCTCGGACAGGGCGGAGCCCCAGCATTTT
clone size: few; J gene: TRBJ2-3; V gene: TRBV20-1; D gene: -; CDR3 protein: CSAHHRDTQYF; CDR3 DNA: TGCAGTGCTCACCACAGGGATACGCAGTATTTT
clone size: -; J gene: TRBJ2-3; V gene: TRBV21-1; D gene: -; CDR3 protein: CASSNPDRGPGDTQYF; CDR3 DNA: TGTGCCAGCAGCAACCCGGACAGGGGGCCGGGAGATACGCAGTATTTT
clone size: -; J gene: TRBJ2-7; V gene: TRBV29-1; D gene: TRBD2; CDR3 protein: CSVALRLADEEQYF; CDR3 DNA: TGCAGCGTCGCCCTCAGACTAGCGGACGAAGAGCAGTACTTC
clone size: -; J gene: TRBJ2-6; V gene: TRBV19; D gene: -; CDR3 protein: CASSKFRGSKTGANVLTF; CDR3 DNA: TGTGCCAGTAGTAAGTTTCGAGGGAGTAAGACTGGGGCCAACGTCCTGACTTTC
clone size: -; J gene: TRBJ2-1; V gene: TRBV9; D gene: TRBD2; CDR3 protein: CASSGRLAGDSYNEQFF; CDR3 DNA: TGTGCCAGCAGCGGACGACTAGCGGGAGACTCCTACAATGAGCAGTTCTTC
clone size: once; J gene: TRBJ1-3; V gene: TRBV20-1; D gene: -; CDR3 protein: CSARGGLGNTIYF; CDR3 DNA: TGCAGTGCTAGAGGGGGACTAGGAAACACCATATATTTT
clone size: -; J gene: TRBJ2-7; V gene: TRBV4-1; D gene: -; CDR3 protein: CASSVVAGIPYEQYF; CDR3 DNA: TGCGCCAGCAGCGTCGTCGCCGGGATTCCATACGAGCAGTACTTC
clone size: -; J gene: TRBJ1-6; V gene: TRBV18; D gene: TRBD1; CDR3 protein: CASSPRTGTTSPLHF; CDR3 DNA: TGTGCCAGCTCACCACGGACAGGGACAACTTCACCCCTCCACTTT
clone size: -; J gene: TRBJ2-5; V gene: TRBV4-3; D gene: TRBD2; CDR3 protein: CASSSGLDETQYF; CDR3 DNA: TGCGCCAGCAGCTCCGGACTAGATGAGACCCAGTACTTC
clone size: -; J gene: TRBJ2-1; V gene: TRBV3-1; D gene: -; CDR3 protein: CANGYRSSYNEQFF; CDR3 DNA: TGTGCCAACGGCTACCGCAGCTCCTACAATGAGCAGTTCTTC
clone size: -; J gene: TRBJ1-1; V gene: TRBV3-1; D gene: -; CDR3 protein: CASSLGSAPNTEAFF; CDR3 DNA: TGTGCCAGCAGTTTAGGGTCAGCCCCGAACACTGAAGCTTTCTTT
clone size: -; J gene: TRBJ1-4; V gene: TRBV18; D gene: -; CDR3 protein: CASSLQGPPNEKLFF; CDR3 DNA: TGTGCCAGCTCACTCCAGGGTCCGCCGAATGAAAAACTGTTTTTT
clone size: -; J gene: TRBJ2-1; V gene: TRBV12-3/TRBV12-4; D gene: -; CDR3 protein: CASTLEGSREFF; CDR3 DNA: TGTGCCAGCACCCTGGAGGGGTCGAGAGAGTTCTTC
clone size: few; J gene: TRBJ2-3; V gene: TRBV5-1; D gene: TRBD2; CDR3 protein: CASSSSLAANTDTQYF; CDR3 DNA: TGCGCCAGCAGCTCTTCACTAGCGGCCAACACAGATACGCAGTATTTT
clone size: -; J gene: TRBJ2-1; V gene: TRBV2; D gene: -; CDR3 protein: CASRPSTVNEQFF; CDR3 DNA: TGTGCCAGCAGACCCAGTACGGTGAATGAGCAGTTCTTC
clone size: -; J gene: TRBJ1-2; V gene: TRBV13; D gene: -; CDR3 protein: CASSFVSSGYTF; CDR3 DNA: TGTGCCAGCAGCTTCGTTTCTTCAGGCTACACCTTC
clone size: many; J gene: TRBJ2-3; V gene: TRBV5-1; D gene: TRBD2; CDR3 protein: CASSSGLAGSTDTQYF; CDR3 DNA: TGTGCCAGCAGCTCGGGACTAGCGGGGAGCACAGATACGCAGTATTTT
clone size: few; J gene: TRBJ2-7; V gene: TRBV5-5; D gene: -; CDR3 protein: CASSLAVAGGSYEQYF; CDR3 DNA: TGTGCCAGCAGCTTGGCCGTAGCAGGGGGGTCCTACGAGCAGTACTTC
clone size: -; J gene: TRBJ2-5; V gene: TRBV27; D gene: TRBD1; CDR3 protein: CASSSPTGSMRETQYF; CDR3 DNA: TGTGCCAGCAGTTCCCCGACAGGGAGTATGAGGGAGACCCAGTACTTC
clone size: few; J gene: TRBJ2-1; V gene: TRBV4-3; D gene: TRBD2; CDR3 protein: CASSQGRAGYNEQFF; CDR3 DNA: TGCGCCAGCAGCCAAGGGCGAGCGGGATACAATGAGCAGTTCTTC
clone size: many; J gene: TRBJ2-7; V gene: TRBV4-3; D gene: -; CDR3 protein: CASSQEVGGHYEQYF; CDR3 DNA: TGCGCCAGCAGCCAAGAGGTGGGGGGTCACTACGAGCAGTACTTC
clone size: -; J gene: TRBJ1-1; V gene: TRBV20-1; D gene: TRBD1; CDR3 protein: CSAGTRDRYFMNTEAFF; CDR3 DNA: TGCAGTGCGGGGACCAGGGACAGATACTTCATGAACACTGAAGCTTTCTTT
clone size: -; J gene: TRBJ2-1; V gene: TRBV7-2; D gene: -; CDR3 protein: CASSLGRDTYNEQFF; CDR3 DNA: TGTGCCAGCAGCTTAGGCCGAGACACCTACAATGAGCAGTTCTTC
clone size: -; J gene: TRBJ2-7; V gene: TRBV29-1; D gene: -; CDR3 protein: CSVEEGRGYEQYF; CDR3 DNA: TGCAGCGTTGAAGAGGGCCGGGGCTACGAGCAGTACTTC
clone size: -; J gene: TRBJ2-5; V gene: TRBV6-2/TRBV6-3; D gene: TRBD2; CDR3 protein: CASRHSGGMDNEQYF; CDR3 DNA: TGTGCCAGCAGACATAGCGGGGGGATGGACAATGAGCAGTACTTC
clone size: -; J gene: TRBJ1-1; V gene: TRBV4-3; D gene: TRBD1; CDR3 protein: CASSQGSGQGVNTEAFF; CDR3 DNA: TGCGCCAGCAGCCAAGGCTCAGGACAGGGGGTAAACACTGAAGCTTTCTTT
clone size: -; J gene: TRBJ2-1; V gene: TRBV6-2/TRBV6-3; D gene: -; CDR3 protein: CASSTSSFPLYNEQFF; CDR3 DNA: TGCGCCAGCAGCACCTCTAGCTTTCCCTTATACAATGAGCAGTTCTTC
clone size: once; J gene: TRBJ2-3; V gene: TRBV7-2; D gene: -; CDR3 protein: CASSLGALRIGLLPHTQYF; CDR3 DNA: TGTGCCAGCAGCTTAGGTGCCCTTCGTATCGGACTGCTTCCACATACGCAGTATTTT